The rows below give T cell receptor beta chains drawn from one sample of a study of shared clonotypes between healthy human individuals. Generated by immunoSEQ multiplex PCR, the TCRdb table keeps only in-frame clones and is missing some. Of some 2,000,000 clones listed, more than 90% are singletons. Sequencing was carried out using naive CD4+ T cells sorted from blood. The receptors shown here come from a man between 18 and 35 years old in good health. Both conserved end residues are part of each CDR3. The D gene is left open where the match is weak. Size is stated for part of the rows, as once, few or many counts, or as a class when the clone is expanded.

d_gene	abundance	v_gene	j_gene	CDR3aa	CDR3nt
-	-	TRBV6-5	TRBJ1-2	CASSKAGYGYTF	TGTGCCAGCAGTAAGGCCGGCTATGGCTACACCTTC
TRBD1	-	TRBV10-3	TRBJ2-3	CAIGPGQGLADTQYF	TGTGCCATAGGACCGGGACAGGGGTTAGCAGATACGCAGTATTTT
-	-	TRBV4-1	TRBJ1-4	CASSPRGTAVNEKLFF	TGCGCCAGCAGCCCCCGTGGGACGGCCGTTAATGAAAAACTGTTTTTT
-	-	TRBV18	TRBJ2-7	CASSPQMDSYEQYF	TGTGCCAGCTCACCACAGATGGATTCCTACGAGCAGTACTTC
TRBD1	-	TRBV28	TRBJ1-2	CASSGGQGVYGYTF	TGTGCCAGCAGTGGGGGACAGGGGGTCTATGGCTACACCTTC
TRBD2	-	TRBV6-5	TRBJ2-1	CASRGTSGTINEQFF	TGTGCCAGCAGGGGGACTAGCGGGACCATCAATGAGCAGTTCTTC
-	-	TRBV9	TRBJ1-2	CASSVGGDANYGYTF	TGTGCCAGCAGCGTAGGCGGGGACGCTAACTATGGCTACACCTTC
-	-	TRBV7-9	TRBJ2-1	CASSKGAGFNEQFF	TGTGCCAGCAGCAAGGGAGCGGGTTTCAATGAGCAGTTCTTC
TRBD1	once	TRBV4-1	TRBJ2-1	CASSQAGQVFNEQFF	TGCGCCAGCAGCCAAGCAGGACAGGTCTTCAATGAGCAGTTCTTC
-	-	TRBV6-1	TRBJ2-7	CASSYVEQYF	TGTGCCAGCAGTTATGTCGAGCAGTACTTC
-	-	TRBV9	TRBJ1-6	CASNKDSYNSPLHF	TGTGCCAGCAACAAAGACAGTTATAATTCACCCCTCCACTTT
-	-	TRBV6-1	TRBJ1-1	CASSRGSVNTEAFF	TGTGCCAGCAGTAGAGGGTCGGTGAACACTGAAGCTTTCTTT
-	once	TRBV6-1	TRBJ1-3	CASSERLQSSDF	TGTGCCAGCAGTGAACGCCTCCAGTCGTCGGATTTT
-	-	TRBV27	TRBJ1-2	CASSLRSQDPYPYGYTF	TGTGCCAGCAGTTTACGTTCCCAAGACCCTTACCCCTATGGCTACACCTTC
-	once	TRBV9	TRBJ1-5	CASSVSHSNQPQHF	TGTGCCAGCAGCGTAAGCCATAGCAATCAGCCCCAGCATTTT
-	-	TRBV9	TRBJ1-1	CASSVGQGTPAFF	TGTGCCAGCAGCGTAGGGCAGGGGACCCCCGCTTTCTTT
TRBD1	-	TRBV5-4	TRBJ1-6	CASSFQTGLSYNSPLHF	TGTGCCAGCAGCTTCCAGACAGGGTTATCCTATAATTCACCCCTCCACTTT
-	-	TRBV2	TRBJ2-7	CASSPQLSYEQYF	TGTGCCAGCAGCCCGCAGCTTTCCTACGAGCAGTACTTC
TRBD1	-	TRBV19	TRBJ2-7	CASTQTGDSYEQYF	TGTGCCAGTACCCAGACAGGGGATTCCTACGAGCAGTACTTC
-	-	TRBV9	TRBJ1-2	CASSVGTVLNYGYTF	TGTGCCAGCAGCGTAGGGACAGTCCTTAACTATGGCTACACCTTC
-	-	TRBV10-3	TRBJ1-2	CAITNREVSYGYTF	TGTGCCATTACCAACAGGGAGGTGAGCTATGGCTACACCTTC
-	once	TRBV19	TRBJ2-7	CASSLRQDHYEQYF	TGTGCCAGTAGCCTCAGGCAGGACCACTACGAGCAGTACTTC
-	-	TRBV10-3	TRBJ2-7	CAIKGANYEQYF	TGTGCCATCAAGGGTGCCAACTACGAGCAGTACTTC
-	-	TRBV2	TRBJ2-7	CASSWDSYSYEQYF	TGTGCCAGCAGCTGGGACTCCTACTCCTACGAGCAGTACTTC
-	-	TRBV27	TRBJ2-1	CASSSSGTSNYNEQFF	TGTGCCAGCAGTTCATCCGGGACTTCGAACTACAATGAGCAGTTCTTC
-	-	TRBV5-1	TRBJ1-4	CASSLGQGSPEKLFF	TGCGCCAGCAGCTTAGGGCAGGGGAGTCCGGAAAAACTGTTTTTT
-	-	TRBV11-3	TRBJ2-1	CASSLVPSDRDNEQFF	TGTGCCAGCAGCTTAGTCCCATCCGACCGGGACAATGAGCAGTTCTTC
-	-	TRBV10-3	TRBJ1-1	CAISESRGEKAFF	TGTGCCATCAGTGAGTCGCGAGGGGAGAAAGCTTTCTTT
-	-	TRBV18	TRBJ2-5	CASSFPSQETQYF	TGTGCCAGCTCATTTCCAAGCCAAGAGACCCAGTACTTC
-	-	TRBV18	TRBJ2-7	CASSPGGRSYEQYF	TGTGCCAGCTCACCTGGCGGACGGTCCTACGAGCAGTACTTC
TRBD1	-	TRBV6-6	TRBJ1-1	CASTELQGGSTEAFF	TGTGCCAGCACCGAATTACAGGGGGGGAGCACTGAAGCTTTCTTT
TRBD1	once	TRBV11-1	TRBJ2-7	CASSPGQGFSYEQYF	TGTGCCAGCAGCCCCGGACAGGGGTTCTCCTACGAGCAGTACTTC
-	-	TRBV19	TRBJ2-3	CASKREGAADTQYF	TGTGCCAGTAAAAGGGAGGGGGCCGCAGATACGCAGTATTTT
-	-	TRBV4-1	TRBJ1-3	CASSGGTLQSGNTIYF	TGCGCCAGCAGCGGGGGGACCCTGCAATCTGGAAACACCATATATTTT
-	-	TRBV28	TRBJ1-5	CASRSSNQPQHF	TGTGCCAGCAGGTCTAGCAATCAGCCCCAGCATTTT
TRBD1	-	TRBV6-5	TRBJ2-7	CATGQGGPYEQYF	TGTGCCACCGGACAGGGAGGCCCCTACGAGCAGTACTTC
-	-	TRBV6-1	TRBJ2-5	CASSEARLPIRETQYF	TGTGCCAGCAGTGAAGCCCGACTCCCTATACGAGAGACCCAGTACTTC
TRBD1	-	TRBV25-1	TRBJ2-1	CASSPGQKNNEQFF	TGTGCCAGCAGCCCGGGACAGAAAAACAATGAGCAGTTCTTC
TRBD2	-	TRBV11-2	TRBJ2-5	CASSLGLASGSRETQYF	TGTGCCAGCAGCTTAGGATTGGCTAGCGGGAGTAGAGAGACCCAGTACTTC
-	-	TRBV10-1	TRBJ1-1	CASSESGGNTEAFF	TGCGCCAGCAGTGAGTCAGGGGGGAACACTGAAGCTTTCTTT
-	-	TRBV9	TRBJ2-5	CASSNSQETQYF	TGTGCCAGCAGCAACAGCCAAGAGACCCAGTACTTC
TRBD2	once	TRBV4-1	TRBJ2-1	CASSQPRGLESNEQFF	TGCGCCAGCAGCCAGCCTCGGGGACTAGAGTCCAATGAGCAGTTCTTC
-	-	TRBV6-1	TRBJ2-7	CASSDFRGGSYEQYF	TGTGCCAGCAGTGATTTCCGGGGCGGAAGCTACGAGCAGTACTTC